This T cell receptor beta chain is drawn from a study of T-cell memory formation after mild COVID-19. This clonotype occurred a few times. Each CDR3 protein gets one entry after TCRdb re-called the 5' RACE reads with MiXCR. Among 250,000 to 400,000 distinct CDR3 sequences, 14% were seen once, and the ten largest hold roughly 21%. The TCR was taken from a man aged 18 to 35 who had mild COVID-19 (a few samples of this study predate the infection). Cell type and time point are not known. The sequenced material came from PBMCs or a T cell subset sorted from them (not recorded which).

The CDR3 DNA reads TGCAGTGCCGACACCGGGACTAGCGGGGGGCCCGGCGATACGCAGTATTTT. Amino acid sequence: CSADTGTSGGPGDTQYF. The chain uses TRBV20-1 and TRBJ2-3; TRBD2 matches at 15 bases. This CDR3 is 17 amino acids long. Trimming at V came to 6 bases and at J to 6 bases, leaving 13 bases not matched to a gene. CDR1 DFQATT and CDR2 SNEGSKA come from the germline V gene (reference sequence).